The rows below give T cell receptor beta chains drawn from one sample of a study of shared clonotypes between healthy human individuals. TCRdb keeps only in-frame clones here, not all; method: immunoSEQ multiplex PCR. The table has approximately 1,500,000 clones, around 98% seen once. Material for sequencing was naive CD4+ T cells sorted from blood. The receptors shown here come from a man aged 25-45 years in good health. The CDR3 runs from the conserved cysteine through the conserved F or W.

v_gene | CDR3aa
TRBV5-4 | CASSLLVDTQYF
TRBV10-2 | CASSESFPLPYEQYF
TRBV6-1 | CASSEQDSYGYTF
TRBV18 | CASSPTGKETQYF
TRBV2 | CASNVAGGPVPGELFF
TRBV25-1 | CASSGVHRVGETQYF
TRBV12-5 | CASGQGSVGGAGETEAFF
TRBV7-8 | CASSSRTDGISYEQYF
TRBV18 | CASSPLGQRETQYF
TRBV5-4 | CASSTPGTGGAYEQFF
TRBV5-1 | CASTRRASETQYF
TRBV28 | CASRLRQGNTGELFF
TRBV6-6 | CASSYDSWIQPQHF
TRBV10-1 | CASTGTGWNEQFF
TRBV9 | CASSSQGILNEKLFF
TRBV5-4 | CASSPREGLETQYF
TRBV7-9 | CASSSTGGYEQYF
TRBV19 | CASNVASYTGELFF
TRBV5-1 | CASSLVEGAGEQFF
TRBV2 | CASSDRGQGTGELFF
TRBV9 | CASSAGQLNTEAFF
TRBV19 | CASSGSDKGNQPQHF
TRBV15 | CATSRLGLAGNSYEQYF
TRBV6-1 | CASRRAGDQNIQYF
TRBV18 | CASSPIDRQSSYEQYF
TRBV5-1 | CASSIDGASTDTQYF
TRBV5-1 | CASSLMVGSGANVLTF
TRBV4-3 | CASSQDMRLDNEQFF
TRBV27 | CASSLRGMGQPQHF
TRBV29-1 | CSVAGLAGVEQYF
TRBV28 | CASNTRDGTDTQYF
TRBV20-1 | CSAQDVEQYF
TRBV5-4 | CASSSDRGRSKFF
TRBV7-9 | CASRTGTGGYNEQFF
TRBV5-4 | CASSLPGPGSEQYF
TRBV4-3 | CASSRVPWGVQTDTQYF
TRBV6-5 | CASSPRLAGEDEQYF
TRBV7-2 | CASSLNELNEQYF
TRBV19 | CASGGLENTIYF
TRBV19 | CASSMFGQDGYEQYF
TRBV19 | CASTPRSGMNTEAFF
TRBV14 | CASSKPPGLAGGPSEQFF
TRBV19 | CASSSPGLVYEQYF
TRBV29-1 | CTASRSLNTEAFF
TRBV5-1 | CASSTGFGVEKLFF
TRBV9 | CASSPRGDTQYF
TRBV19 | CASSILRSGGGVWNTEAFF
TRBV2 | CAGSTSGIGYEQYF
TRBV19 | CASSVSLAGGYNEQFF
TRBV11-2 | CASSLVRDSAPEQYF
TRBV5-1 | CASRGTIGNTIYF
TRBV11-2 | CASSLAGGYYEQYF
TRBV25-1 | CASSELAGEETQYF